Below are 22 T cell receptor beta chains sequenced from a single sample in a study of control samples from healthy donors and cancer patients. Assay: immunoSEQ multiplex PCR; the TCRdb copy retains only in-frame clones and omits some. Of around 130,000 clones listed, about 95% are singletons. The material sequenced was blood. The receptor source for this set is a man aged 25 to 40 in good health.

This chain uses TRBV5-5 with TRBJ1-1, with TRBD1 matching over 7 bases. The CDR3 covers 14 residues. V was clipped by 7 bases and J by 11 bases; unmatched bases: 17. Germline CDR1 and CDR2: SGHKS and YYEKEE (reference sequence). The CDR3 spells CASLWAWGRGIAFF. DNA for the CDR3: TGTGCCAGCCTATGGGCGTGGGGCAGGGGGATCGCTTTCTTT. Full variable domain (missing parts from reference TRBV5-5 and TRBJ1-1): DAGVTQSPTHLIKTRGQQVTLRCSPISGHKSVSWYQQVLGQGPQFIFQYYEKEERGRGNFPDRFSARQFPNYSSELNVNALLLGDSALYLCASLWAWGRGIAFFGQGTRLTVV.

The chain has TRBV6-5 and TRBJ1-2; maybe TRBD1 (5 bases). The CDR3 is made up of 15 amino acids. Germline V gene sequence: CDR1 MNHEY, CDR2 SVGAGI. V lost 0 bases to trimming and J lost 4 bases, with 12 bases between them. CDR3 amino acids: CASSYSPGKSYGYTF. The CDR3 DNA reads TGTGCCAGCAGTTACTCCCCAGGGAAGAGCTATGGCTACACCTTC.

The gene calls are TRBV4-3 and TRBJ1-5; D remains ambiguous. This CDR3 comprises 13 residues. V lost 2 bases and J lost 4, with 6 bases in between. The V gene's germline CDR1 is LGHNA and CDR2 YSLEER. CDR3 DNA: TGCGCCAGCAGCCAAACACCTAATCAGCCCCAGCATTTT. Protein: CASSQTPNQPQHF.

The chain uses TRBV14 and TRBJ1-1; D uncertain. The V gene's germline CDR1 is SGHDN and CDR2 FVKESK. The CDR3 spans 13 residues. V was pared by 6 bases and J by 6 bases, with 14 bases between. The CDR3 nucleotides are TGTGCCAGCAGTTCCTTGAGAGTTTCTGAAGCTTTCTTT. Translation: CASSSLRVSEAFF.

This chain uses TRBV12-5 with TRBJ2-1; possibly TRBD1 for D (6 bases). Germline V gives CDR1 LGHNT, CDR2 FRNRAP. The germline V and J ends were trimmed by 3 bases and 0 bases, with 15 bases remaining between them. There are 17 residues in the CDR3. The CDR3 sequence is CASGLILRGSSYNEQFF. The CDR3 DNA reads as TGTGCTAGTGGTTTAATACTCAGGGGAAGCTCCTACAATGAGCAGTTCTTC.

The V gene is TRBV27, the J gene TRBJ2-7; no clear D gene. Trimming took off 8 bases at V and 0 bases at J, with 11 bases between the two ends. Germline CDR1 and CDR2: MNHEY and SMNVEV (reference sequence). The CDR3 length is 13 residues. This CDR3 reads CASRDANSYEQYF. The CDR3 nucleotides read TGTGCCAGCCGCGACGCGAACTCCTACGAGCAGTACTTC.

The chain is built from TRBV19 and TRBJ1-1, with unresolved D. Trimming left V 3 bases short and J 4 bases short, with 9 bases between. The CDR3 contains 13 residues. Germline CDR1 LNHDA, CDR2 SQIVND (reference sequence). Here the CDR3 reads CASSIRLLTEAFF. CDR3 DNA: TGTGCCAGTAGTATCCGTCTACTCACTGAAGCTTTCTTT. The full variable domain, with the rest looked up from reference TRBV19 and TRBJ1-1, is DGGITQSPKYLFRKEGQNVTLSCEQNLNHDAMYWYRQDPGQGLRLIYYSQIVNDFQKGDIAEGYSVSREKKESFPLTVTSAQKNPTAFYLCASSIRLLTEAFFGQGTRLTVV.

This sequence joins TRBV5-1 and TRBJ2-5, with 11 positions matching TRBD2. Trimming removed 6 bases from V and 4 bases from J; junction bases left unmatched: 8. CDR1 SGHRS and CDR2 YFSETQ come from the germline V gene. CDR3 length equals 15 residues. In DNA form, the CDR3 reads TGCGCCAGCATCCGAGGGACTAGCGGAACAGAGACCCAGTACTTC. Its translation is CASIRGTSGTETQYF.

The V gene is TRBV5-1, the J gene TRBJ2-7; D remains unclear. CDR1 is SGHRS and CDR2 is YFSETQ in the germline V gene. The CDR3 length is 13 residues. V lost 0 bases and J 5 bases, leaving 9 bases between the germline ends. CDR3 sequence: CASSLGPDHEQYF. As DNA, the CDR3 is TGCGCCAGCAGCTTGGGTCCCGACCACGAGCAGTACTTC.

The chain employs TRBV5-1 and TRBJ2-1; 9 nucleotides match TRBD1. CDR1 is SGHRS, CDR2 YFSETQ, per germline. J gave up 1 base and V 2 bases, and 4 bases lay outside the gene matches. CDR3 length equals 16 residues. CDR3 region: CASSFYGTGSYNEQFF. The CDR3 coding sequence is TGCGCCAGCAGCTTTTACGGGACAGGGTCCTACAATGAGCAGTTCTTC.

The J gene is TRBJ2-5, the V gene TRBV24-1, with 7 bases identical to TRBD1. Germline V CDR1 and CDR2: KGHDR, SFDVKD. This CDR3 is 16 amino acids long. The V segment lost 4 bases and the J segment 3 bases; nucleotides outside the gene matches: 10. The DNA for the CDR3 is TGTGCCACCAGTGAAGGCCCGGGACAGCTCGAAGAGACCCAGTACTTC. Translating it yields CATSEGPGQLEETQYF.

This clone was observed once. V usage is TRBV7-2 and J usage is TRBJ1-2; possibly TRBD1 for D (5 bases). Germline CDR1 and CDR2: SGHTA and FQGNSA. CDR3 length: 16 amino acids. With 7 bases removed from V and 2 bases from J, the gap between germline ends came to 20 bases. The CDR3 nucleotides read TGTGCCAGCACCCCCCCTCGGGGCACTATAAACTATGGCTACACCTTC. It translates to CASTPPRGTINYGYTF.

V and J are TRBV5-1 and TRBJ1-5; D call uncertain. Trimming cost V 1 base and J 0 bases, with 8 bases left between them. Germline CDR1 SGHRS, CDR2 YFSETQ. This CDR3 has 15 residues. The CDR3 DNA reads as TGCGCCAGCAGCTTGATGGGAGATAGCAATCAGCCCCAGCATTTT. Residues: CASSLMGDSNQPQHF.

The chain carries TRBV7-6 and TRBJ1-1; D is perhaps TRBD1 (6 bases). Germline assignment: CDR1 SGHVS and CDR2 FNYEAQ. V gave up 6 bases and J gave up 5 bases, with 16 bases separating them. The CDR3 has 14 amino acids. Here the CDR3 reads CASSPQGLRTEAFF. Here the CDR3 DNA reads TGTGCCAGCAGTCCACAGGGATTAAGGACTGAAGCTTTCTTT.

This chain joins TRBV5-4 and TRBJ1-2, with a possible D match to TRBD1 (6 bases). V lost 5 bases and J lost 1, with 18 bases in between. Germline CDR1 reads SGHNT; CDR2 reads YYREEE (reference sequence). The CDR3 contains 16 residues. CDR3 sequence: CASSLSTGILNYGYTF. The CDR3 nucleotides read TGTGCCAGCAGTCTATCAACAGGGATCCTTAACTATGGCTACACCTTC.

The rearrangement uses TRBV29-1 and TRBJ2-7; perhaps TRBD2 as D (6 bases). Trimming removed 1 base from V and 0 bases from J, with 10 bases in between. The CDR3 is made up of 14 amino acids. Germline loops: CDR1 SQVTM, CDR2 ANQGSEA. The DNA for the CDR3 is TGCAGCGTTGAAGGTGGGGGGAACTCCTACGAGCAGTACTTC. Protein product: CSVEGGGNSYEQYF.

The gene calls are TRBV4-3 and TRBJ2-7; no clear D. V gave up 0 bases and J gave up 7 bases, with 10 bases separating them. This CDR3 contains 13 residues. Germline-derived CDR1 and CDR2 are LGHNA and YSLEER. CDR3: CASSQDSSSEQYF. In DNA form, the CDR3 reads TGCGCCAGCAGCCAAGATAGCTCGTCGGAGCAGTACTTC.

This rearrangement joins TRBV7-6 to TRBJ2-3; D might be TRBD1 (5 bases). CDR1 and CDR2 (germline): SGHVS, FNYEAQ. Trimming cost V 1 base and J 4 bases, with 6 bases left between them. The CDR3 is 13 residues long. CDR3 region: CASSLEQADTQYF. The CDR3 DNA reads TGTGCCAGCAGCTTAGAACAGGCAGATACGCAGTATTTT.

The chain's CDR3 is CASSLECRTVVFNQPQHF. DNA of the CDR3: TGTGCCAGCAGCTTAGAGTGTCGGACGGTTGTTTTCAATCAGCCCCAGCATTTT. The V call is TRBV7-4, the J call TRBJ1-5; no reliable D call. Germline CDR1 and CDR2: SGHVT and SQSDAQ. With 1 base removed from V and 3 bases from J, the gap between germline ends came to 19 bases. The CDR3 length is 18 residues.

For the CDR3, the DNA is TGTGCCACCAGCAGAGTCGGGGCCGGGACTAGCGTACGCCAAGGAGATACGCAGTATTTT. It translates to CATSRVGAGTSVRQGDTQYF. The V gene is TRBV15, the J gene TRBJ2-3; TRBD2 aligns across 10 bases. Germline V gene sequence: CDR1 LNHNV, CDR2 YYDKDF (reference sequence). The CDR3 spans 20 residues. The trim removed 1 base at V and 5 bases at J, leaving 18 bases unmatched.

The CDR3 nucleotides are TGCAGCGTCTGGCTCCGACAGGGACCCTCCACAGATACGCAGTATTTT. This codes for CSVWLRQGPSTDTQYF. V is TRBV29-1 and J is TRBJ2-3, with TRBD1 matching over 7 bases. This CDR3 region has 16 residues. With 6 bases clipped from V and 2 bases from J, the junction kept 14 bases outside the gene matches. Germline V CDR1 and CDR2: SQVTM, ANQGSEA.

The J gene is TRBJ2-3, the V gene TRBV27, with 11 bases fitting TRBD2. Germline trimming cut 4 bases from V and 6 bases from J; bases unmatched to any gene: 6. This CDR3 spans 15 amino acids. From germline, CDR1 is MNHEY and CDR2 SMNVEV (reference sequence). The CDR3 spells CASSWGLAVRDTQYF. CDR3 DNA sequence: TGTGCCAGCAGTTGGGGACTAGCGGTCCGGGATACGCAGTATTTT.